This is a list of T cell receptor beta chains from one sample in a study of Graves' ophthalmopathy and Graves' hyperthyroidism. TCRdb ran MiXCR on the multiplex PCR reads and lists one entry per CDR3 protein. The table includes fewer than 600,000 distinct CDR3 sequences, approximately 14% detected once. The sequenced sample was blood. These receptors came from a woman aged 30 to 39 with Graves' ophthalmopathy. The conserved cysteine and the conserved F or W are not part of the CDR3 here.

j_call: TRBJ2-7
v_call: TRBV29-1
cdr3_aa: SVVAVHYEQY

j_call: TRBJ1-2
v_call: TRBV12-3/TRBV12-4
cdr3_aa: ASRTSTAYGYT

j_call: TRBJ1-1
v_call: TRBV2
cdr3_aa: ASSDGMNTEAF

j_call: TRBJ2-5
v_call: TRBV7-6
cdr3_aa: ASSLTAGLAGGRQETQY

j_call: TRBJ2-5
v_call: TRBV12-3/TRBV12-4
cdr3_aa: ASSLEGALQETQY

j_call: TRBJ1-1
v_call: TRBV7-3
cdr3_aa: ASSHGVATEAF

j_call: TRBJ1-2
v_call: TRBV10-1
cdr3_aa: ASSESISSGYT

j_call: TRBJ2-5
v_call: TRBV6-1
cdr3_aa: ASRIDRAETQY

j_call: TRBJ2-7
v_call: TRBV19
cdr3_aa: ASSTTGPLQQY

j_call: TRBJ2-7
v_call: TRBV20-1
cdr3_aa: SASSVEGRSSYEQY

j_call: TRBJ2-7
v_call: TRBV20-1
cdr3_aa: SVNPFSYEQY

j_call: TRBJ2-2
v_call: TRBV14
cdr3_aa: ATQGPGNTGELF

j_call: TRBJ1-5
v_call: TRBV10-3
cdr3_aa: AISEVGGQPQH

j_call: TRBJ2-7
v_call: TRBV11-1
cdr3_aa: ASSLEGAEAY

j_call: TRBJ2-2
v_call: TRBV20-1
cdr3_aa: SARARGRLIGTTGELF

j_call: TRBJ1-2
v_call: TRBV11-2
cdr3_aa: ASSLDRTENYGYT

j_call: TRBJ1-1
v_call: TRBV19
cdr3_aa: ASSITNLNAEAF

j_call: TRBJ1-1
v_call: TRBV6-5
cdr3_aa: ASSYSGVENTEAF

j_call: TRBJ1-3
v_call: TRBV6-1
cdr3_aa: ASSRHLSGNTIY

j_call: TRBJ2-7
v_call: TRBV27
cdr3_aa: ASSLAGVYEQY

j_call: TRBJ1-1
v_call: TRBV12-3/TRBV12-4
cdr3_aa: ASRNPLGQGATEAF

j_call: TRBJ2-7
v_call: TRBV6-1
cdr3_aa: ASGTGGATHYEQY

j_call: TRBJ1-5
v_call: TRBV19
cdr3_aa: ASSMSGVPH

j_call: TRBJ1-2
v_call: TRBV6-5
cdr3_aa: ASSYDGDGGYT

j_call: TRBJ2-7
v_call: TRBV12-3/TRBV12-4
cdr3_aa: ASSTGQGITSYEQY

j_call: TRBJ1-5
v_call: TRBV27
cdr3_aa: ASSTGLSSNQPQH

j_call: TRBJ2-7
v_call: TRBV4-1
cdr3_aa: ASSQAPESSYEQY

j_call: TRBJ1-5
v_call: TRBV6-2/TRBV6-3
cdr3_aa: ASSYLWADQPQH

j_call: TRBJ2-7
v_call: TRBV7-9
cdr3_aa: ASSLGEVEQY

j_call: TRBJ2-4
v_call: TRBV6-1
cdr3_aa: ASRRIPGQGRGAKNIQY

j_call: TRBJ2-2
v_call: TRBV5-1
cdr3_aa: ASSLVLETGELF

j_call: TRBJ2-4
v_call: TRBV29-1
cdr3_aa: SVVRTDKAKNIQY

j_call: TRBJ2-5
v_call: TRBV7-2
cdr3_aa: ASSFGLAKETQY

j_call: TRBJ1-1
v_call: TRBV6-2/TRBV6-3
cdr3_aa: ASSYSIGSLNTEAF

j_call: TRBJ2-2
v_call: TRBV7-3
cdr3_aa: ASSLTGSPVVWELF

j_call: TRBJ1-1
v_call: TRBV6-2/TRBV6-3
cdr3_aa: ASSYYKVVQQAF

j_call: TRBJ2-5
v_call: TRBV5-1
cdr3_aa: ASSLERTGDDPRY

j_call: TRBJ1-2
v_call: TRBV4-1
cdr3_aa: ASSQVALPGGGYT

j_call: TRBJ2-2
v_call: TRBV28
cdr3_aa: ASSFSLAGGETTGELF

j_call: TRBJ1-1
v_call: TRBV10-2
cdr3_aa: ASRKQGALNTEAF

j_call: TRBJ2-7
v_call: TRBV12-3/TRBV12-4
cdr3_aa: ASTLTGVWGYEQY

j_call: TRBJ1-1
v_call: TRBV12-3/TRBV12-4
cdr3_aa: ASSLVPKEHCAF

j_call: TRBJ1-5
v_call: TRBV6-1
cdr3_aa: ASSDWEPRPQH

j_call: TRBJ2-5
v_call: TRBV3-1
cdr3_aa: ASSQAPGLAGGPGTQY

j_call: TRBJ2-7
v_call: TRBV6-5
cdr3_aa: ASSYSTGDEQY

j_call: TRBJ1-5
v_call: TRBV6-1
cdr3_aa: ASTPDGDQPQH

j_call: TRBJ2-7
v_call: TRBV28
cdr3_aa: ASSSSGRADEQY

j_call: TRBJ1-1
v_call: TRBV18
cdr3_aa: ASSRTGPEVAF

j_call: TRBJ2-2
v_call: TRBV12-3/TRBV12-4
cdr3_aa: ASSLGLGRGPSTGELF

j_call: TRBJ1-3
v_call: TRBV18
cdr3_aa: ASSPYDRSAGNTIY

j_call: TRBJ2-5
v_call: TRBV28
cdr3_aa: ASRDRGRAQKTQY